This T cell receptor beta chain was sequenced in a study of T cell responses to AZD1222 COVID-19 vaccine. For this clone: What it binds is not known.

Clones were read by immunoSEQ multiplex PCR, and TCRdb kept only the in-frame ones, dropping some. This sample has about 120,000 clones, with more than 70% found just once. Study-level findings and limits: Samples come after the peak T cell response, not at day 14. It should be noted that donors were predominantly white British and more often female, and clonal diversity was possibly underestimated. Spike was spanned by vaccine-associated CD4 TCRs, with dominance at 160-218 and 743-854. Recipients of two AZD1222 doses showed rising Spike-specific TCR breadth and depth.

Sequenced here: peripheral blood, sampled on day 0 of AZD1222 vaccination. The clonotype originates from an adult in good health.

The CDR3 region is CSVEGLAQAPDTQYF. DNA for the CDR3: TGCAGCGTTGAAGGGCTAGCGCAGGCCCCAGATACGCAGTATTTT. The gene calls are TRBV29-1 and TRBJ2-3; D is possibly TRBD2 (6 bases). V lost 1 base, J lost 4 bases, and 15 bases lay in between. Looked up from germline, CDR1 is SQVTM and CDR2 is ANQGSEA. The CDR3 is 15 residues long.